Sequencing of this T cell receptor beta chain was carried out in a study of cytomegalovirus exposure and HLA in healthy donors. Background on the study: Most donors, just over 80% of a few hundred genotyped, fell in the Caucasian-associated ancestry cluster.

Study-wide points: Later analysis revealed greater clonal expansion in HLA-associated TCR beta chains than in equally common others. When analyzed later, a missense DCLRE1C variant was found to be linked to TCR beta V- and J-gene trimming. In a later analysis, most CMV-associated TCR beta chains appeared HLA-restricted.

This clone is a singleton in its sample. As yet, its antigen is unknown. This CDR3 has 12 residues. V gave up 7 bases and J gave up 2 bases, with 8 bases separating them. Looked up from germline, CDR1 is MNHNS and CDR2 is SASEGT. Primers for the PCR totalled 60 Vbeta and 13 Jbeta. Produced via immunoSEQ multiplex PCR; TCRdb's table is partial and in-frame only. The data hold 150,000 to 200,000 clones, with around 86% observed a single time. The chain employs TRBV6-1 and TRBJ1-2; a possible D gene is TRBD1 (6 bases). The TCR originated in a man aged 45-60 years in good health and CMV-seronegative. Sequencing used PBMCs. The CDR3 DNA follows: TGTGCCAGCATCACAGGGAACTATGGCTACACCTTC. As protein: CASITGNYGYTF.